This TCR beta chain derives from a study of cytomegalovirus exposure and HLA in healthy donors. Across the whole study: An earlier analysis found fewer than 120 million unique TCR beta sequences from approximately 190 million T cells. Study-wide points: What TCR beta sequences reportedly achieved was accurate prediction of HLA-A and HLA-B alleles in most subjects. According to an earlier analysis, most TCR beta V segments yielded productive rearrangements about 87% or about 30% of the time.

With 60 Vbeta and 13 Jbeta primers, the PCR was carried out. TCRdb's copy holds only in-frame clones and misses some; the assay was immunoSEQ multiplex PCR. The sample shows some 140,000 clones, about 87% of them seen only once. V lost 2 bases and J lost 0; bases outside the gene matches: 1. Germline values: CDR1 KGHSH, CDR2 LQKENI. CDR3 length equals 15 residues. Of note for this clone: The target antigen is unknown.

Specimen: PBMCs. This clonotype was sampled from a woman in her twenties or thirties in good health and CMV-seronegative. This chain links TRBV18 with TRBJ1-5, with TRBD1 identical over 7 bases. CDR3: CASSPGDSSNQPQHF. The DNA of the CDR3 is TGTGCCAGCTCACCAGGGGACAGTAGCAATCAGCCCCAGCATTTT.